Below are 8 T cell receptor beta chains sequenced from a single sample in a study of breast tumors, draining lymph nodes, adjacent tissues. TCRdb reanalysed the multiplex PCR reads using MiXCR and keeps one entry per CDR3 protein. Of some 150,000 distinct CDR3 sequences in the sample, about 20% are singletons; the top ten hold 2.6%. Axillary draining lymph nodes of breast cancer patients supplied the node samples. The sequencing sample was made of axillary lymph node tissue. Receptors were obtained from a female donor with breast cancer. Some clones in this sample may be carry-over from other donors' samples.

This clonotype came up many times. The chain uses TRBV2 and TRBJ2-7, with 8 positions matching TRBD2. V lost 4 bases and J lost 2; bases outside the gene matches: 7. CDR3 length: 15 residues. Germline values: CDR1 SNHLY, CDR2 FYNNEI. The CDR3 loop reads CASSVVSGTTYEQYF. CDR3 coding DNA: TGTGCCAGCAGTGTCGTTAGCGGGACGACCTACGAGCAGTACTTC.

A word on this clonotype: A much larger clone differs from this one at a single base, so this may be a read error. The chain combines TRBV11-2 with TRBJ1-2; TRBD1 aligns across 8 bases. V was clipped by 8 bases and J by 2 bases; unmatched bases: 10. The CDR3 loop spans 15 amino acids. Germline values: CDR1 SGHAT, CDR2 FQNNGV. CDR3 sequence: CASGGRTGMNYGYTF. As DNA, the CDR3 is TGTGCCAGCGGCGGCCGGACAGGGATGAACTATGGCTACACCTTC.

This clonotype was recorded many times. CDR3 DNA sequence: TGTGCCAGCAGCGAAACTAGCGGGGGCTACAATGAGCAGTTCTTC. Translation gives CASSETSGGYNEQFF. J is TRBJ2-1 and V is TRBV2; 11 bases match TRBD2. With V trimmed by 6 bases and J by 3 bases, 4 bases remained unmatched. This CDR3 has 15 amino acids. Germline V lookup: CDR1 SNHLY, CDR2 FYNNEI.

This clonotype was counted at least ten times. The chain recombines TRBV11-2 with TRBJ1-6; TRBD1 matches at 8 bases. Germline V CDR1 and CDR2: SGHAT, FQNNGV. This CDR3 has 13 amino acids. Trimming removed 3 bases from V and 11 bases from J; junction bases left unmatched: 3. The DNA of the CDR3 is TGTGCCAGCAGCTTCAGACAGGGGACACCCCTCCACTTT. This encodes CASSFRQGTPLHF.

This clonotype showed up many times. This rearrangement joins TRBV18 to TRBJ2-5; D is possibly TRBD2 (6 bases). CDR3 length equals 15 residues. The germline V and J ends were trimmed by 1 base and 1 base, with 10 bases remaining between them. Looked up from germline, CDR1 is KGHSH and CDR2 is LQKENI. CDR3 loop: CASSPQRAPQETQYF. CDR3 coding DNA: TGTGCCAGCTCACCACAGCGGGCGCCCCAAGAGACCCAGTACTTC.

This clonotype was found many times. V and J are TRBV6-2 or TRBV6-3 and TRBJ2-3, with 11 nucleotides matching TRBD2. The CDR3 extends over 19 amino acids. V shed 7 bases, J shed 1 base, and the junction held 16 bases outside the gene matches. Germline CDR1 is MNHEY and CDR2 is SVGEGT. The CDR3 is CASTPLLSGRASGTDTQYF. The CDR3 nucleotides read TGTGCCAGCACCCCTCTTCTTAGCGGGAGGGCCAGTGGCACAGATACGCAGTATTTT.

This clonotype was counted at least ten times. The gene calls are TRBV20-1 and TRBJ2-3; D remains unclear. CDR3 length: 11 residues. V shed 8 bases and J shed 0 bases, with 6 bases lying between them. The germline V gene has CDR1 DFQATT and CDR2 SNEGSKA (reference sequence). The CDR3, as DNA: TGCAGTTTCATTAGCACAGATACGCAGTATTTT. Its protein product is CSFISTDTQYF.

Worth noting for this clonotype: A much bigger clone sits one base away, suggesting this may be a read error. In DNA, the CDR3 is TGTGCCAGCTCACCACCGAACACCGGGGAGCTGCTTTTT. The encoded protein is CASSPPNTGELLF. This chain connects TRBV18 to TRBJ2-2; perhaps TRBD2 as D (5 bases). Germline CDR1 reads KGHSH; CDR2 reads LQKENI. The CDR3 length is 13 residues.